Presented here are 4 T cell receptor beta chains from one specimen sequenced in a study of a mutant IDH1 vaccine in newly diagnosed glioma. Stated time point: week 5, during vaccination. Every vaccine dose comprised 300 ug of mutant IDH1 20-mer peptide plus topical imiquimod. Some clones are missing from TCRdb's copy, which holds only in-frame ones; the method was immunoSEQ multiplex PCR. The sample shows 50,000 to 70,000 clones, roughly 80% of them seen only once. The antigens these receptors bind are not known. The sample consisted of PBMCs, taken from a glioma patient whose treatment included an IDH1 peptide vaccine. These receptors were obtained from a woman under 30 with glioma. Some clones in this sample may be carry-over from other donors' samples.

The V call is TRBV21-1, the J call TRBJ2-5; the table calls TRBD1, which could not be checked here. TRBV21-1 is noted as a pseudogene. The length of the CDR3 is 15 residues. In DNA, the CDR3 is TGTGCCAGCAGCAAAGGAGGGACAGGGGAAGAGACCCAGTACTTC. As protein: CASSKGGTGEETQYF.

The chain combines TRBV5-1 with TRBJ2-6; no reliable D call. The V gene lost 7 bases and the J gene lost 5 bases, with 16 bases spanning the gap. Per the germline V gene, CDR1 is SGHRS and CDR2 is YFSETQ. The CDR3 has 15 residues. CDR3 sequence reads: CASWGSQSRANVLTF. DNA of the CDR3: TGCGCCAGCTGGGGTTCACAAAGTCGGGCCAACGTCCTGACTTTC. Complete variable domain (other parts from reference TRBV5-1 and TRBJ2-6): KAGVTQTPRYLIKTRGQQVTLSCSPISGHRSVSWYQQTPGQGLQFLFEYFSETQRNKGNFPGRFSGRQFSNSRSEMNVSTLELGDSALYLCASWGSQSRANVLTFGAGSRLTVL.

This rearrangement joins TRBV29-1 to TRBJ1-2; no reliable D call. The germline gives CDR1 SQVTM, CDR2 ANQGSEA. V was pared by 1 base and J by 4 bases, with 16 bases between. There are 15 residues in the CDR3. CDR3 sequence (DNA): TGCAGCGTTGAAGGGGAGTCCCTGCAGACCTATGGCTACACCTTC. The encoded protein is CSVEGESLQTYGYTF. The full variable domain, rest sourced from reference TRBV29-1 and TRBJ1-2, is SAVISQKPSRDICQRGTSLTIQCQVDSQVTMMFWYRQQPGQSLTLIATANQGSEATYESGFVIDKFPISRPNLTFSTLTVSNMSPEDSSIYLCSVEGESLQTYGYTFGSGTRLTVV.

A few counts support this clone. The chain is built from TRBV4-3 and TRBJ2-7, with TRBD2 matching 8 bases. Trimming cost V 0 bases and J 5 bases; bases outside gene matches: 15. This CDR3 is built from 18 residues. CDR1 and CDR2 (germline): LGHNA, YSLEER. The CDR3 nucleotides read TGCGCCAGCAGCCAAGAGGCATTCGGGGGGGTAAGGTCCCACGAGCAGTACTTC. As protein: CASSQEAFGGVRSHEQYF.